These 2 T cell receptor beta chains share one sample of origin, sequenced in a study of molecular identifiers for immune sequencing clone quantification. TCRdb re-called the PCR reads with MiXCR, one entry per CDR3 protein. The table shows hundreds of thousands of distinct CDR3 sequences, with less than 20% occurring only once. Sample: naive CD8+ T cells from blood, with Jurkat cell RNA spiked in. Subset defined: FACS-sorted CD8+CD4-CCR7+CD45RA+ naive T cells. The receptors stem from a human donor in good health. Some libraries in this study had Jurkat cell RNA spiked in.

This clonotype was counted many times. The CDR3 spells CSVGDPSSDKNIQYF. Here the CDR3 DNA reads TGCAGCGTTGGAGACCCATCGAGTGACAAAAACATTCAGTACTTC. The rearrangement joins TRBV29-1 to TRBJ2-4; D gene unclear. Germline loops: CDR1 SQVTM, CDR2 ANQGSEA. The CDR3 contains 15 residues. V was clipped by 4 bases and J by 3 bases, with 16 bases between them.

Ten or more counts support this clonotype. The chain links TRBV28 to TRBJ1-5; 11 bases align to TRBD1. V was pared by 6 bases and J by 0 bases, with 10 bases of the junction left unmatched. Germline-derived CDR1 and CDR2 are MDHEN and SYDVKM. The CDR3 is 18 amino acids. CDR3 region: CASSPGTGGKYSNQPQHF. Written as DNA, the CDR3 is TGTGCCAGCAGCCCCGGGACAGGGGGAAAATATAGCAATCAGCCCCAGCATTTT.